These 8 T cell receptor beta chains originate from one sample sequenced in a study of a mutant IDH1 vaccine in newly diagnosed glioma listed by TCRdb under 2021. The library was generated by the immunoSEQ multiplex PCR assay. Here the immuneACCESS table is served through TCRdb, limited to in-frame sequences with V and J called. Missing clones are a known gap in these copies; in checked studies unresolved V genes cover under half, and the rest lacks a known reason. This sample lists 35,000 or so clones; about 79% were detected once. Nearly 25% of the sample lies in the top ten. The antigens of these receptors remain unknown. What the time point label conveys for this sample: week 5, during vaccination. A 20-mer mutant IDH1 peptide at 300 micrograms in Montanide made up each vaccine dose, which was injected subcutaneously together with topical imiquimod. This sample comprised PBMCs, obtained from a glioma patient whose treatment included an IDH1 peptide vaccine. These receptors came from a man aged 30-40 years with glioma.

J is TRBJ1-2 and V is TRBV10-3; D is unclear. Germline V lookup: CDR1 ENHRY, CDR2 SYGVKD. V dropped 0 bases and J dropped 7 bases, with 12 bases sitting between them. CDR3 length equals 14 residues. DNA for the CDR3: TGTGCCATCAGTGAGTCGCTATACTGGGCTGGCTACACCTTC. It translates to CAISESLYWAGYTF.

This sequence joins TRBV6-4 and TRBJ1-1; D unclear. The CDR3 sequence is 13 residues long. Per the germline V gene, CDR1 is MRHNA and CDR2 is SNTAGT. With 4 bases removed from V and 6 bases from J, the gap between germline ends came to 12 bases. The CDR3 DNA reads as TGTGCCAGCAGTGGAACCGGACCCTCTGAAGCTTTCTTT. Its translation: CASSGTGPSEAFF.

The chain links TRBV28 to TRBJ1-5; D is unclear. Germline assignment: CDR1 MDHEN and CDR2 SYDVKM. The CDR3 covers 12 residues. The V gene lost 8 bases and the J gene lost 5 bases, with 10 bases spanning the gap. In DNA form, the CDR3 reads TGTGCCAGCTTAGGCATAGATCAGCCCCAGCATTTT. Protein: CASLGIDQPQHF.

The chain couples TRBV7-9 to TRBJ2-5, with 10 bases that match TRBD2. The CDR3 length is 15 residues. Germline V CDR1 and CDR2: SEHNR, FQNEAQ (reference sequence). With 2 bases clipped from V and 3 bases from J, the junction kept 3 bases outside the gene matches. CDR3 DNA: TGTGCCAGCAGCTTACACGGACTAGCGGAAGAGACCCAGTACTTC. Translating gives CASSLHGLAEETQYF.

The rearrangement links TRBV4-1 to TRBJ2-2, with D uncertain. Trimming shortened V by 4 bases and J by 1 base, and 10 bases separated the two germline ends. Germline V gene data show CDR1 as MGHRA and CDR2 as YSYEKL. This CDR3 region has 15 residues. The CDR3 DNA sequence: TGCGCCAGCAGCCTAGACAATCTGAACACCGGGGAGCTGTTTTTT. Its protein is CASSLDNLNTGELFF.

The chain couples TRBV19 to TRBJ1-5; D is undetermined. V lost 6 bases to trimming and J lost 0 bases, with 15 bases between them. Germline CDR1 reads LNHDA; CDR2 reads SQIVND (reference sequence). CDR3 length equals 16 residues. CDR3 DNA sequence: TGTGCCAGTAGCGGATTGCTCCTCGTTAGCAATCAGCCCCAGCATTTT. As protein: CASSGLLLVSNQPQHF.

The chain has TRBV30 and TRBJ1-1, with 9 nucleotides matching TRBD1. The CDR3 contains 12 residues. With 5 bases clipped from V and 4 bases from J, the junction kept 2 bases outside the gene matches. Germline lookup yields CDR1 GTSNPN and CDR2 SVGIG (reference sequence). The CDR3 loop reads CAWAQGATEAFF. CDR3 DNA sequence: TGTGCCTGGGCACAGGGGGCCACTGAAGCTTTCTTT.

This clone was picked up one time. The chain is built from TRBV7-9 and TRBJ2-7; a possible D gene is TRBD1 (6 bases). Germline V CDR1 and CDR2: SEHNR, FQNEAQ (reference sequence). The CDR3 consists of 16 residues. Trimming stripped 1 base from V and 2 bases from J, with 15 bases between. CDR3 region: CASSLEDWSGAYEQYF. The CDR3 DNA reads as TGTGCCAGCAGCTTAGAAGATTGGTCAGGGGCCTACGAGCAGTACTTC.